Listed below are T cell receptor beta chains from one sample, sequenced in a study of shared clonotypes between healthy human individuals. Sequencing was performed with immunoSEQ multiplex PCR; in TCRdb, only in-frame clones are kept and a portion is missing. The sample carries roughly 2.1 million clones, roughly 91% recorded once. Sequences were obtained from naive CD8+ T cells from PBMCs. The receptors derive from a young man in good health. Some clones in this sample may be carry-over from other donors' samples. The CDR3 runs from the conserved cysteine through the conserved F or W. D genes are given only for firm matches. Size values are once, few and many counts, or a class for expanded clones, and some rows have none.

V gene,clone size,J gene,D gene,CDR3 protein,CDR3 DNA
TRBV9,.,TRBJ2-1,TRBD2,CASSVALSGRVNNEQFF,TGTGCCAGCAGCGTAGCCCTGAGCGGGAGGGTGAACAATGAGCAGTTCTTC
TRBV2,.,TRBJ2-5,.,CASSEADGQETQYF,TGTGCCAGCAGTGAAGCAGACGGCCAAGAGACCCAGTACTTC
TRBV27,.,TRBJ2-6,.,CASRESGSSGANVLTF,TGTGCCAGCAGGGAAAGTGGGAGCTCTGGGGCCAACGTCCTGACTTTC
TRBV7-9,.,TRBJ2-3,TRBD2,CASSRRTSGSTDTQYF,TGTGCCAGCAGCCGCAGGACTAGCGGGAGCACAGATACGCAGTATTTT
TRBV19,few,TRBJ2-1,TRBD2,CASSIVGEGNNEQFF,TGTGCCAGTAGTATAGTAGGGGAGGGGAACAATGAGCAGTTCTTC
TRBV7-2,.,TRBJ2-1,.,CASSLYPGSVLGQFF,TGTGCCAGCAGCTTATATCCAGGGTCTGTTTTGGGGCAGTTCTTC
TRBV6-4,.,TRBJ2-6,.,CASSGMHSRQSRANVLTF,TGTGCCAGCAGTGGTATGCACTCACGACAAAGTCGGGCCAACGTCCTGACTTTC
TRBV6-1,.,TRBJ2-7,.,CASILAAWGEQYF,TGTGCCAGCATTCTAGCAGCCTGGGGGGAGCAGTACTTC
TRBV10-3,.,TRBJ2-1,TRBD2,CAISWTSGDYNEQFF,TGTGCCATCAGTTGGACTAGCGGGGACTACAATGAGCAGTTCTTC
TRBV19,once,TRBJ2-7,TRBD1,CASSIRDRGGYEQYF,TGTGCCAGTAGTATCCGGGACAGGGGAGGTTACGAGCAGTACTTC
TRBV5-1,.,TRBJ2-7,TRBD1,CASGRGGNNEQYF,TGCGCCAGCGGAAGAGGGGGCAACAACGAGCAGTACTTC
TRBV5-1,.,TRBJ2-2,TRBD1,CASSSGRDRFVDTGELFF,TGCGCCAGCAGCTCTGGACGGGACAGGTTTGTGGACACCGGGGAGCTGTTTTTT
TRBV2,few,TRBJ1-5,.,CASSHGPGLGNQPQHF,TGTGCCAGCAGTCACGGACCGGGCTTGGGCAATCAGCCCCAGCATTTT
TRBV4-2,.,TRBJ1-1,.,CASSQAGSVTEAFF,TGTGCCAGCAGCCAAGCCGGCTCGGTCACTGAAGCTTTCTTT
TRBV11-2,.,TRBJ2-2,.,CASSFEYGGANTGELFF,TGTGCCAGCAGCTTCGAATACGGTGGCGCGAACACCGGGGAGCTGTTTTTT
TRBV28,.,TRBJ2-5,TRBD1,CASSRDRVIGTQYF,TGTGCCAGCAGTCGCGACAGGGTAATAGGGACCCAGTACTTC
TRBV13,.,TRBJ1-4,TRBD1,CASSFGTGATNEKLFF,TGTGCCAGCAGCTTTGGGACAGGGGCAACTAATGAAAAACTGTTTTTT
TRBV6-5,.,TRBJ1-1,TRBD1,CASAWTGTGTEAFF,TGTGCCAGCGCTTGGACAGGGACGGGTACTGAAGCTTTCTTT
TRBV4-1,.,TRBJ2-5,.,CASSQITAGQETQYF,TGCGCCAGCAGCCAAATTACCGCGGGGCAAGAGACCCAGTACTTC
TRBV9,.,TRBJ2-7,TRBD2,CASSVFSGSPNEQYF,TGTGCCAGCAGCGTATTTAGCGGGAGCCCTAACGAGCAGTACTTC
TRBV29-1,.,TRBJ2-1,.,CSAAAPLGNEQFF,TGCAGCGCCGCAGCGCCCCTAGGTAATGAGCAGTTCTTC
TRBV5-6,.,TRBJ2-1,.,CASSLGRRTRAEQFF,TGTGCCAGCAGCCTGGGACGTCGAACTAGGGCCGAGCAGTTCTTC
TRBV9,few,TRBJ2-3,.,CASSLPPGTQYF,TGTGCCAGCAGCCTTCCACCGGGTACGCAGTATTTT
TRBV28,.,TRBJ1-5,.,CASSLPWTSRGQPQHF,TGTGCCAGCAGTTTACCCTGGACCTCCAGGGGTCAGCCCCAGCATTTT
TRBV5-5,once,TRBJ1-5,.,CASSLWSRENQPQHF,TGTGCCAGCAGCTTGTGGAGCAGGGAAAATCAGCCCCAGCATTTT
TRBV2,.,TRBJ2-7,.,CASRGTDYEQYF,TGTGCCAGCAGAGGGACGGACTACGAGCAGTACTTC
TRBV6-6,.,TRBJ2-7,.,CASRQGVEQYF,TGTGCCAGCAGACAGGGAGTCGAGCAGTACTTC
TRBV7-9,.,TRBJ2-2,.,CASSQTRGPIKTGELFF,TGTGCCAGCAGCCAGACCCGGGGGCCGATTAAAACCGGGGAGCTGTTTTTT
TRBV5-4,once,TRBJ1-2,TRBD1,CASSFGTVGGYTF,TGTGCCAGCAGCTTCGGGACAGTAGGTGGCTACACCTTC